A selection of T cell receptor beta chains follows, all from one sample in a study of cytomegalovirus exposure and HLA in healthy donors. The table came from immunoSEQ multiplex PCR; TCRdb's copy has only in-frame clones and leaves some out. The table includes about 190,000 clones, roughly 84% detected once. Specimen: PBMCs. The receptors come from a boy younger than 10 in good health and CMV-seronegative. Both conserved end residues are part of each CDR3. The D gene is left open where the match is weak. Rows give clone size only sometimes, using once, few, many, or a class for an expanded clone.

d_call	j_call	v_call	clone_size	cdr3_nt	cdr3_aa
-	TRBJ1-1	TRBV25-1	-	TGTGCCAGCAGTGACCGAGGTATACAGGGTAGGACTGAAGCCTTCTTT	CASSDRGIQGRTEAFF
TRBD2	TRBJ2-2	TRBV4-2	-	TGTGCCAGCAGCCAAAAGGAGGCGGGAGGGCCCTACACCGGGGAGCTGTTTTTT	CASSQKEAGGPYTGELFF
-	TRBJ2-7	TRBV5-4	-	TGTGCCAGCAGCTTGGGCCCTTCTAGCGAGGCCTACGAGCAGTACTTC	CASSLGPSSEAYEQYF
-	TRBJ1-5	TRBV7-2	-	TGTGCCAGCAGCTTAGAGTTCAGGGTGGGTCAGCCCCAGCATTTT	CASSLEFRVGQPQHF
-	TRBJ1-6	TRBV19	-	TGTGCCAGTAATCCCTGGGCAGGGGATAATTCACCCCTCCACTTT	CASNPWAGDNSPLHF
-	TRBJ1-4	TRBV23-1	-	TGCGCCAGCAGTCCTTCTGGGGGCAGAGAAACTAATGAAAAACTGTTTTTT	CASSPSGGRETNEKLFF
TRBD2	TRBJ2-1	TRBV7-9	-	TGTGCCAGCAGGCCCACTAGCGGGAGGATCTCCTACAATGAGCAGTTCTTC	CASRPTSGRISYNEQFF
TRBD1	TRBJ1-2	TRBV6-6	-	TGTGCCAGCACCCGCAGATCCAGGGGGAACTATGGCTACACCTTC	CASTRRSRGNYGYTF
-	TRBJ1-2	TRBV4-3	-	TGCGCCAGCAGCCAAGAACGACAGAACTATGGCTACACCTTC	CASSQERQNYGYTF
-	TRBJ1-1	TRBV6-6	-	TGTGCCACCAACGGGGGAGCGGCTGAAGCTTTCTTT	CATNGGAAEAFF
-	TRBJ2-5	TRBV2	-	TGTGCCAGCAAGACAGGAACCCAAGAGACCCAGTACTTC	CASKTGTQETQYF
-	TRBJ1-1	TRBV4-3	-	TGCGCCAGCAGCCAAGAGGGGGGGAACACTGAAGCTTTCTTT	CASSQEGGNTEAFF
-	TRBJ1-3	TRBV7-9	-	TGTGCCAGCAGCCTGACAGTAAACACCATATATTTT	CASSLTVNTIYF
-	TRBJ1-2	TRBV7-8	-	TGTGCCAGCAGCGTAAACCCAGATGGCTACACCTTC	CASSVNPDGYTF
-	TRBJ1-2	TRBV4-1	few	TGCGCCAGCAGCCAAGCGGAAGGGGCTTTTTACTATGGCTACACCTTC	CASSQAEGAFYYGYTF
TRBD1	TRBJ2-7	TRBV2	-	TGTGCCAGCAGTGGGGACAGGGCGGTTATGCACGAGCAGTACTTC	CASSGDRAVMHEQYF
-	TRBJ1-3	TRBV30	-	TGTGCCTGGAGTGGTGCGTTTAACTCTGGAAACACCATATATTTT	CAWSGAFNSGNTIYF
-	TRBJ2-1	TRBV11-1	-	TGTGCCAGCAGCTTAGGCCAGGACAAGTTCTACAATGAGCAGTTCTTC	CASSLGQDKFYNEQFF
-	TRBJ2-3	TRBV9	-	TGTGCCAGCAGCCCCGGTGGGCAGGGAGGTACGGATACGCAGTATTTT	CASSPGGQGGTDTQYF
-	TRBJ2-1	TRBV4-3	-	TGCGCCAGCAGCCAAGTGATAGGGACTGGTGAGCAGTTCTTC	CASSQVIGTGEQFF
-	TRBJ2-5	TRBV2	-	TGTGCCAGCAGTCGAGCGGTGTACCAAGAGACCCAGTACTTC	CASSRAVYQETQYF
-	TRBJ2-3	TRBV9	-	TGTGCCAGCAGCGCCGGGACTAGCACAGATACGCAGTATTTT	CASSAGTSTDTQYF
-	TRBJ1-2	TRBV27	-	TGTGCCAGCAGGTCCAGTCGACAGCCCTTCTATGGCTACACCTTC	CASRSSRQPFYGYTF
TRBD2	TRBJ2-1	TRBV11-2	-	TGTGCCAGCAGGAGAGGCGGGGGGGCGTTCAATGAGCAGTTCTTC	CASRRGGGAFNEQFF
-	TRBJ2-7	TRBV4-3	-	TGCGCCAGCAGCCAAGATTTAAGGGGCTCCTACGAGCAGTACTTC	CASSQDLRGSYEQYF
TRBD1	TRBJ2-5	TRBV5-1	-	TGCGCCAGCAGCCGAGGGACAGTCCAAGAGACCCAGTACTTC	CASSRGTVQETQYF